The next 12 T cell receptor beta chains were all read from a single sample in a study of cytomegalovirus exposure and HLA in healthy donors. This table comes from immunoSEQ multiplex PCR, and its TCRdb copy is limited to in-frame clones, with some not included. The sample holds about 170,000 clones; about 90% are singletons and the top ten take around a tenth. The sample comprised PBMCs. The origin of the receptors is a woman between 18 and 29 years old in good health and CMV-seropositive.

Here the CDR3 reads CASSYGSDTQYF. The CDR3 region has the DNA TGTGCCTCCTCGTACGGGTCAGATACGCAGTATTTT. The V and J genes are TRBV21-1 and TRBJ2-3; TRBD2 is the table's D call, not checked against the DNA. TRBV21-1 is a listed pseudogene. CDR3 length: 12 amino acids.

A note on this clone: One junction end disagrees with the germline gene, perhaps due to a read error. This chain links TRBV18 with TRBJ2-3; D not resolved. This CDR3 has 15 residues. CDR1 and CDR2 (germline): KGHSH, LQKENI. CDR3 protein: CASSPRDAGRDTQYF. The CDR3 DNA reads TGTGCCAGCTCGCCACGCGATGCAGGTAGAGATACGCAGTATTTT.

This rearrangement joins TRBV7-2 to TRBJ2-3; D perhaps matches TRBD2 (6 bases). The CDR3 consists of 14 residues. CDR1 is SGHTA and CDR2 is FQGNSA in the germline V gene. V dropped 3 bases and J dropped 5 bases, with 12 bases sitting between them. In nucleotides, the CDR3 is TGTGCCAGCAGCTTGAATGGAGCGGGAGATACGCAGTATTTT. Translation: CASSLNGAGDTQYF.

V usage is TRBV7-8 and J usage is TRBJ1-2, with D uncertain. Germline CDR1 is SGHVS and CDR2 is FQNEAQ. Between the trimmed V and J ends, which lost 5 bases and 3 bases, there was a span of 7 bases. This CDR3 is 12 amino acids long. Written as DNA, the CDR3 is TGTGCCAGCAGCCCCCCCGACTATGGCTACACCTTC. Translated: CASSPPDYGYTF. The variable domain in full, completed from reference TRBV7-8 and TRBJ1-2, reads GAGVSQSPRYKVAKRGQDVALRCDPISGHVSLFWYQQALGQGPEFLTYFQNEAQLDKSGLPSDRFFAERPEGSVSTLKIQRTQQEDSAVYLCASSPPDYGYTFGSGTRLTVV.

The V and J genes are TRBV10-3 and TRBJ1-3, with a possible D match to TRBD1 (6 bases). Germline V gene data show CDR1 as ENHRY and CDR2 as SYGVKD. The CDR3 is made up of 14 amino acids. For the CDR3, the DNA is TGTGCAACTTCGGGGACAACGGACGGAAACACCATATATTTT. Amino acid sequence: CATSGTTDGNTIYF.

This sequence joins TRBV29-1 and TRBJ1-1; no definite D call. Looked up from germline, CDR1 is SQVTM and CDR2 is ANQGSEA. V dropped 5 bases and J dropped 4 bases, with 14 bases sitting between them. This CDR3 spans 13 amino acids. The CDR3 spells CSVFRGGGTEAFF. The CDR3 nucleotides read TGCAGCGTTTTCCGGGGTGGAGGCACTGAAGCTTTCTTT. Filled out from reference TRBV29-1 and TRBJ1-1, the complete variable domain reads SAVISQKPSRDICQRGTSLTIQCQVDSQVTMMFWYRQQPGQSLTLIATANQGSEATYESGFVIDKFPISRPNLTFSTLTVSNMSPEDSSIYLCSVFRGGGTEAFFGQGTRLTVV.

V is TRBV11-3 and J is TRBJ2-1, with no clear D. The V end lost 2 bases, the J end lost 5 bases, and 10 bases lay between the germline ends. The CDR3 covers 14 residues. From germline, CDR1 is SGHNT and CDR2 YENEEA. This CDR3 is CASSLRLADNEQFF. The CDR3, as DNA: TGTGCCAGCAGCTTACGGTTAGCAGACAATGAGCAGTTCTTC.

The chain carries TRBV7-2 and TRBJ1-2; D is possibly TRBD1 (6 bases). The CDR3 spans 16 residues. CDR1 is SGHTA and CDR2 is FQGNSA in the germline V gene. Trimming took off 1 base at V and 5 bases at J, with 17 bases between the two ends. The CDR3 reads CASSLVVTGQLYGYTF. CDR3 nucleotide sequence: TGTGCCAGCAGCTTAGTTGTAACAGGGCAGCTATATGGCTACACCTTC.

J is TRBJ2-2 and V is TRBV25-1; 9 bases align to TRBD1. The V and J ends lost 7 bases and 4 bases, in that order; junction bases with no gene match: 4. CDR1 is MGHDK and CDR2 is SYGVNS in the germline V gene. The CDR3 sequence is 14 residues long. CDR3 in DNA: TGTGCCAGCACTGGACAGGGGTCCACCGGGGAGCTGTTTTTT. Translation gives CASTGQGSTGELFF.

The rearrangement links TRBV27 to TRBJ2-7; tentatively, D is TRBD1 (6 bases). The germline V and J ends were trimmed by 5 bases and 2 bases, with 19 bases remaining between them. CDR1 MNHEY and CDR2 SMNVEV come from the germline V gene (reference sequence). There are 16 residues in the CDR3. The CDR3 nucleotides are TGTGCCAGCAGTCTAAACACCGGGACACCAGCCTACGAGCAGTACTTC. Protein: CASSLNTGTPAYEQYF.

In its sample, this clone was seen once. The gene calls are TRBV11-2 and TRBJ2-5; 7 nucleotides align to TRBD1. This CDR3 is built from 14 residues. V lost 5 bases, J lost 2 bases, and 5 bases stayed unmatched. The germline gives CDR1 SGHAT, CDR2 FQNNGV. The CDR3 loop is CASSKRRGQETQYF. Here the CDR3 DNA reads TGTGCCAGCAGCAAACGCAGGGGGCAAGAGACCCAGTACTTC.

The chain links TRBV7-9 to TRBJ2-7; 8 nucleotides line up with TRBD2. The CDR3 runs 15 residues. CDR1 is SEHNR, CDR2 FQNEAQ, per germline (reference sequence). The ends lost 6 bases at V and 6 bases at J; junction bases unmatched: 13. As DNA, the CDR3 is TGTGCCAGCAGTTTGGGGTCCGGGAGGGCCGGCGAGCAGTACTTC. This sequence encodes CASSLGSGRAGEQYF.